Following are 15 T cell receptor beta chains from one sample sequenced in a study of shared clonotypes between healthy human individuals. Clones were sequenced by immunoSEQ multiplex PCR, and TCRdb holds only the in-frame ones, with some missing. The sample lists about 990,000 clones; more than 75% were seen once. The sequenced sample was memory CD4+ T cells from PBMCs. Subset specified: CD45RA-negative fraction. The origin of the receptors is a man aged 18 to 30 in good health. Some clones in this sample may be carry-over from other donors' samples.

The chain joins TRBV6-5 to TRBJ1-2; D is undetermined. Germline lookup yields CDR1 MNHEY and CDR2 SVGAGI. Between the trimmed V and J ends, which lost 7 bases and 4 bases, there was a span of 7 bases. This CDR3 comprises 11 residues. The chain's CDR3 is CASTTGYGYTF. DNA for the CDR3: TGTGCCAGCACGACGGGCTATGGCTACACCTTC.

The rearrangement links TRBV5-4 to TRBJ2-5, with 10 bases that match TRBD1. CDR1 SGHNT and CDR2 YYREEE come from the germline V gene (reference sequence). The CDR3 runs 15 residues. Losses at the gene ends were 4 bases for V and 5 bases for J; bases not matched to a gene: 8. The CDR3 region is CASSRTGGRGETQYF. In DNA, the CDR3 is TGTGCCAGCAGCCGGACAGGGGGAAGGGGCGAGACCCAGTACTTC.

As to this clone: The same CDR3 can be traced to other DNA sequences in this sample. This chain links TRBV9 with TRBJ2-3; 11 nucleotides match TRBD1. CDR3 length equals 15 residues. J gave up 3 bases and V 2 bases, and 2 bases lay outside the gene matches. Germline CDR1 is SGDLS and CDR2 is YYNGEE. This chain's CDR3 is CASSVGTGGTDTQYF. As DNA, the CDR3 is TGTGCCAGCAGCGTTGGGACAGGGGGTACAGATACGCAGTATTTT.

The V call is TRBV30, the J call TRBJ2-7; 7 bases line up with TRBD2. Unmatched junction bases numbered 10, after V lost 0 bases and J lost 2 bases. Germline V gives CDR1 GTSNPN, CDR2 SVGIG (reference sequence). The CDR3 contains 16 residues. The CDR3 DNA follows: TGTGCCTGGAGTGTAGCGGGGCTCAGGGAGGCCTACGAGCAGTACTTC. Residues: CAWSVAGLREAYEQYF. Looking up the rest from reference TRBV30 and TRBJ2-7 gives the full variable domain: SQTIHQWPATLVQPVGSPLSLECTVEGTSNPNLYWYRQAAGRGLQLLFYSVGIGQISSEVPQNLSASRPQDRQFILSSKKLLLSDSGFYLCAWSVAGLREAYEQYFGPGTRLTVT.

The J gene is TRBJ2-6, the V gene TRBV30; D not resolved. V lost 0 bases and J 1 base, leaving 7 bases between the germline ends. The CDR3 length is 15 residues. Germline CDR1 is GTSNPN and CDR2 is SVGIG (reference sequence). This CDR3 reads CAWSVRGSGANVLTF. CDR3 DNA sequence: TGTGCCTGGAGTGTACGAGGATCTGGGGCCAACGTCCTGACTTTC.

This chain uses TRBV5-1 with TRBJ2-5, with TRBD1 matching 9 bases. The CDR3 consists of 15 residues. V was clipped by 3 bases and J by 5 bases; unmatched bases: 8. The germline gives CDR1 SGHRS, CDR2 YFSETQ. In DNA, the CDR3 is TGCGCCAGCAGCTCGGGACAGGGTCCTTTGGAGACCCAGTACTTC. Amino acids: CASSSGQGPLETQYF.

The CDR3 region is CASSSWTVPEQYF. CDR3 bases: TGTGCCAGCAGTTCTTGGACAGTCCCCGAGCAGTACTTC. The rearrangement joins TRBV6-6 to TRBJ2-7, with D perhaps TRBD1 (6 bases). V was pared by 4 bases and J by 6 bases, with 13 bases between. Germline loops: CDR1 MNHNY, CDR2 SVGAGI (reference sequence). CDR3 length equals 13 residues.

This chain joins TRBV11-1 and TRBJ2-2; perhaps D is TRBD1 or TRBD2 (6 bases each). V was cut by 2 bases and J by 6 bases, with 13 bases left in between. The length of the CDR3 is 15 residues. Germline-derived CDR1 and CDR2 are SGHAT and FQDESV (reference sequence). The CDR3 coding sequence is TGTGCCAGCAGCTTAAATGGGGGGCGGTCCGGGGAGCTGTTTTTT. This gives the protein CASSLNGGRSGELFF.

The rearrangement joins TRBV7-3 to TRBJ2-1; 11 bases match TRBD2. Germline-derived CDR1 and CDR2 are SGHTA and FQGTGA. This CDR3 has 15 residues. V shed 5 bases and J 9 bases; nucleotides not matched to a gene: 9. The CDR3 DNA reads TGTGCCAGCAGCCCCCGTAGCGGGAGGGCCCTTGAGCAGTTCTTC. Translation: CASSPRSGRALEQFF. Full variable domain (remainder filled in from reference TRBV7-3 and TRBJ2-1): GAGVSQTPSNKVTEKGKYVELRCDPISGHTALYWYRQSLGQGPEFLIYFQGTGAADDSGLPNDRFFAVRPEGSVSTLKIQRTERGDSAVYLCASSPRSGRALEQFFGPGTRLTVL.

This clone was seen a few times. This sequence joins TRBV7-2 and TRBJ2-5; D remains unclear. The germline V gene encodes CDR1 SGHTA and CDR2 FQGNSA. The CDR3 covers 13 residues. V was clipped by 3 bases and J by 1 base, with 6 bases between them. The CDR3 DNA reads TGTGCCAGCAGCTTCGACCCCCAAGAGACCCAGTACTTC. Translating gives CASSFDPQETQYF.

The rearrangement links TRBV6-1 to TRBJ2-7; perhaps D is TRBD1 or TRBD2 (6 bases each). The V end lost 8 bases, the J end lost 4 bases, and 15 bases lay between the germline ends. The CDR3 is made up of 13 amino acids. CDR1 and CDR2 (germline): MNHNS, SASEGT. The CDR3 DNA follows: TGTGCCAGCTCCCCTTTAGGGGGGTACGAGCAGTACTTC. Translation gives CASSPLGGYEQYF.

The V gene is TRBV10-3, the J gene TRBJ2-2; D may match TRBD1 or TRBD2 (5 bases each). The CDR3 spans 18 residues. CDR1 is ENHRY, CDR2 SYGVKD, per germline. With 2 bases removed from V and 0 bases from J, the gap between germline ends came to 16 bases. Here the CDR3 reads CAISEGTGTASNTGELFF. The CDR3 DNA is TGTGCCATCAGTGAGGGGACCGGGACGGCCTCGAACACCGGGGAGCTGTTTTTT.

V usage is TRBV18 and J usage is TRBJ2-2, with 8 bases matching TRBD1. Germline V gives CDR1 KGHSH, CDR2 LQKENI. The CDR3 runs to 16 residues. After removal of 2 bases from V and 3 bases from J, the junction contained 5 bases not matched to a gene. This chain's CDR3 is CASSPRQGRDTGELFF. CDR3 DNA: TGTGCCAGCTCACCAAGACAGGGGCGGGACACCGGGGAGCTGTTTTTT.

The rearrangement uses TRBV28 and TRBJ2-7; D perhaps matches TRBD1 (6 bases). This CDR3 comprises 15 residues. The germline V and J ends were trimmed by 6 bases and 4 bases, with 19 bases remaining between them. CDR1 is MDHEN, CDR2 SYDVKM, per germline. CDR3 DNA sequence: TGTGCCAGCAGCGAAACCGGGACACTACTTTACGAGCAGTACTTC. Amino acid sequence: CASSETGTLLYEQYF.

This clone was observed a few times. This sequence joins TRBV25-1 and TRBJ1-6; 8 bases map to TRBD1. The junction had 7 bases not matched to a gene; V was cut back by 5 bases and J by 7 bases. The CDR3 has 15 residues. The germline gives CDR1 MGHDK, CDR2 SYGVNS. The CDR3 here is CASSPDRGRNSPLHF. The CDR3 DNA reads TGTGCCAGCAGTCCCGACAGGGGAAGAAATTCACCCCTCCACTTT.